The source of this T cell receptor beta chain is a study of tumor and adjacent non-tumor tissue in lung cancer. Study-level information: Patients comprised 12 adenocarcinoma, a couple of squamous cell carcinoma and 1 small cell lung cancer. Each sample yielded around 4 million productive TCRbeta reads on average.

The CDR3 has 11 residues. The germline gives CDR1 SQVTM, CDR2 ANQGSEA. Three rounds of nested PCR, following a modified ARM-PCR protocol, produced the TCRbeta library. Via MiXCR, TCRdb re-called the multiplex PCR reads, giving one row per CDR3 protein. The data show approximately 90,000 distinct CDR3 sequences, 61% seen once. As to this clonotype: Its specificity is not known. One end of the junction varies from germline; a read error may be responsible.

Study outcomes and limitations: Tumor repertoires had a smaller top 100 clone share than normal lung.

The template was RNA from unsorted bulk tissue. Donors were chemotherapy-naive, newly diagnosed lung cancer surgical patients in China, August–late 2014. The rearrangement joins TRBV29-1 to TRBJ1-2, with D tentatively TRBD1 (6 bases). The sequenced sample consisted of lung tumor tissue. This clonotype was sampled from a man between 70 and 80 years old with non-small cell lung cancer. The CDR3 spells CSAEQGYGYTF. CDR3 nucleotides: TGCAGCGCAGAACAGGGCTATGGTTACACGTTC.